The rows below give T cell receptor beta chains drawn from one sample of a study of chemoradiotherapy in HPV16-positive cancers. Generated by immunoSEQ multiplex PCR, the TCRdb table keeps only in-frame clones and is missing some. The table records 15,000 or so clones, roughly three quarters of them present only once. Sampling was done from a patient who underwent chemoradiotherapy. Receptor source: a human donor with HPV-associated anogenital cancer. CDR3s include the opening cysteine and the closing phenylalanine or tryptophan. Fields, in order: D gene, V gene, clone size, J gene, CDR3 DNA, CDR3 protein. The D gene is left open where the match is weak. Size is omitted from some rows. Given values are once, few, many or a class for expanded clones.

.	TRBV29-1	.	TRBJ2-6	TGCAGCGTTGGTCCCCCAGGGGCGCTTATCTCTGGGGCCAACGTCCTGACTTTC	CSVGPPGALISGANVLTF
.	TRBV4-2	few	TRBJ1-1	TGTGCCAGCAGCCATGGGAGGGATTTCAACACTGAAGCTTTCTTT	CASSHGRDFNTEAFF
TRBD1	TRBV9	.	TRBJ1-1	TGTGCCAGCAGCAGAAACAGGGGGGACACTGAAGCTTTCTTT	CASSRNRGDTEAFF
.	TRBV19	.	TRBJ2-5	TGTGCCAGCAAAATAGGCCGCGAGGGAAGAGAGACCCAGTACTTC	CASKIGREGRETQYF
.	TRBV28	.	TRBJ2-1	TGTGCCAGCAGTTCAACTTCGGGTCCTCACAATGAGCAGTTCTTC	CASSSTSGPHNEQFF
.	TRBV28	.	TRBJ2-7	TGTGCCAGCAGTTTACAGGTCTACGAGCAGTACTTC	CASSLQVYEQYF
.	TRBV7-9	.	TRBJ1-5	TGTGCCAGCAGCTTAGGATCCCGGAATCAGCCCCAGCATTTT	CASSLGSRNQPQHF
.	TRBV9	.	TRBJ2-1	TGTGCCAGCAGCGTGAGGCTAGCTTCCTACAATGAGCAGTTCTTC	CASSVRLASYNEQFF
.	TRBV5-1	.	TRBJ1-4	TGCGCCAGCAGCTTGGTTCAGGGGCGCCCAACTAATGAAAAACTGTTTTTT	CASSLVQGRPTNEKLFF
.	TRBV28	few	TRBJ1-5	TGTGCCAGCAGTCCCCAGAGGGTTGGGCAGCCCCAGCATTTT	CASSPQRVGQPQHF
.	TRBV28	.	TRBJ1-1	TGTGCCAGCAGTTTTAGGAACACTGAAGCTTTCTTT	CASSFRNTEAFF
.	TRBV2	.	TRBJ1-6	TGTGCCAGCAGTGAACCGCTAAATTCACCCCTCCACTTT	CASSEPLNSPLHF
TRBD2	TRBV9	.	TRBJ2-3	TGTGCCAGCAGCGTTGGAGCGGGGGGGCGTAGCACAGATACGCAGTATTTT	CASSVGAGGRSTDTQYF
TRBD1	TRBV27	once	TRBJ1-1	TGTGCCAGCAGTAAACAGGGGTTAGGCGAAGCTTTCTTT	CASSKQGLGEAFF
.	TRBV7-3	.	TRBJ2-5	TGTGCCAGCAGCTTAAGTAGCTCCCAAGAGACCCAGTACTTC	CASSLSSSQETQYF
TRBD1	TRBV30	.	TRBJ2-3	TGTGCCTGGAGTCAGGTGGGGGGACAGGGGAGGAATACGCAGTATTTT	CAWSQVGGQGRNTQYF
.	TRBV7-8	.	TRBJ2-1	TGTGCCAGCAGCTTAGCGGACAACTCCTACAATGAGCAGTTCTTC	CASSLADNSYNEQFF
.	TRBV6-4	.	TRBJ2-7	TGTGCCAGCGGTGGTTGGGAGCAGTACTTC	CASGGWEQYF
.	TRBV15	.	TRBJ2-3	TGTGCCACCAGCAGGAAGGGAGTTGGTGGCACAGATACGCAGTATTTT	CATSRKGVGGTDTQYF